These 3 T cell receptor beta chains originate from one sample sequenced in a study of shared clonotypes between healthy human individuals (dated by TCRdb to between 2020 and 2021). CD8 naive samples were CD45RO-negative cells positively selected for CCR7, giving a CD45RA+CCR7+ population that excluded TemRA cells. Libraries were built with the immunoSEQ multiplex PCR assay. The clones in this table, taken by TCRdb from immuneACCESS, are in-frame only. Not every clone is retained; where verified, under half of the shortfall comes from an unresolved V gene, and the cause of the rest is unknown. Across this sample there are some 2,100,000 clones, with just over 90% seen only once. The top ten hold approximately 1.7% of the sample. The sequencing input was naive CD8+ T cells from PBMCs. Reading the label with the study, this specimen's cell subset or site is: CD45RA+CCR7+. All receptors come from a man aged 18 to 29 in good health. Some clones in this sample may be carry-over from other donors' samples.

The chain uses TRBV28 and TRBJ2-1, with a tentative D call TRBD2 (5 bases). V was clipped by 10 bases and J by 5 bases, with 21 bases between them. Germline V CDR1 and CDR2: MDHEN, SYDVKM. The CDR3 has 15 amino acids. The CDR3 sequence: CATSLGVAGNNEQFF. Written as DNA, the CDR3 is TGTGCCACCTCTTTGGGAGTAGCCGGGAACAATGAGCAGTTCTTC.

V is TRBV7-9 and J is TRBJ2-3, with a possible D match to TRBD2 (5 bases). Deletions cut 4 bases from V and 2 bases from J, with 13 bases between. This CDR3 has 15 amino acids. CDR1 SEHNR and CDR2 FQNEAQ come from the germline V gene (reference sequence). CDR3 nucleotide sequence: TGTGCCAGCAGCTGGGTTTCGGGAACCACAGATACGCAGTATTTT. Its translation: CASSWVSGTTDTQYF.

The chain couples TRBV27 to TRBJ2-7; D may be TRBD1 (6 bases). Germline V gene sequence: CDR1 MNHEY, CDR2 SMNVEV (reference sequence). V shed 4 bases and J shed 2 bases, with 12 bases lying between them. The CDR3 loop spans 14 amino acids. The CDR3 here is CASSSTDSTYEQYF. DNA of the CDR3: TGTGCCAGCAGTTCCACGGACAGTACCTACGAGCAGTACTTC.